Listed below are T cell receptor beta chains from one sample, sequenced in a study of shared clonotypes between healthy human individuals. Assay used: immunoSEQ multiplex PCR; TCRdb lists only in-frame clones, some missing. The data hold approximately 1,500,000 clones, with 95% to 97% observed a single time. Sequencing was done on a sample of naive CD4+ T cells sorted from blood. The source is a man in his thirties or forties in good health. CDR3s include the opening cysteine and the closing phenylalanine or tryptophan. D genes are given only for firm matches. Size is omitted from some rows. Given values are once, few, many or a class for expanded clones.

V gene	clone size	D gene	J gene	CDR3 DNA	CDR3 protein
TRBV19	NA	NA	TRBJ1-3	TGTGCCAGTAGCCCATGGAGGGCCGACTCAACCTCTGGAAACACCATATATTTT	CASSPWRADSTSGNTIYF
TRBV13	NA	NA	TRBJ2-7	TGTGCCAGCAGCCCCAGGGGCTACGAGCAGTACTTC	CASSPRGYEQYF
TRBV10-3	NA	NA	TRBJ2-2	TGTGCCAGCACTAGCCTAAAGGGGACCGGGGAGCTGTTTTTT	CASTSLKGTGELFF
TRBV6-1	NA	NA	TRBJ2-7	TGTGCCAGCAGTTGGGACATCTCCTACGAGCAGTACTTC	CASSWDISYEQYF
TRBV5-5	NA	TRBD2	TRBJ2-7	TGTGCCAGCAGCTTCTTCGGCGGGACTAGCGGATACGAGCAGTACTTC	CASSFFGGTSGYEQYF
TRBV29-1	NA	NA	TRBJ1-4	TGCAGCGTTGAAGATACAGGTGGGGATGAAAAACTGTTTTTT	CSVEDTGGDEKLFF
TRBV10-3	NA	TRBD1	TRBJ1-2	TGTGCCATCAGTGACCACAGGGGCCCCTTGTCGCGTGGCTACACCTTC	CAISDHRGPLSRGYTF
TRBV5-1	NA	NA	TRBJ2-2	TGCGCCAGCAGTCCCCAGGTTAACACCGGGGAGCTGTTTTTT	CASSPQVNTGELFF
TRBV29-1	NA	NA	TRBJ2-5	TGCAGCGTTGGGGGCAGGTTGTACCAAGAGACCCAGTACTTC	CSVGGRLYQETQYF
TRBV2	NA	NA	TRBJ2-4	TGTGCCAGCAGTGAGGGAATGACAAGACTAGCCAAAAACATTCAGTACTTC	CASSEGMTRLAKNIQYF
TRBV7-8	once	TRBD2	TRBJ2-7	TGTGCCAGCAGCTCTAGGCCACTAGCGACTTACGAGCAGTACTTC	CASSSRPLATYEQYF
TRBV6-5	NA	NA	TRBJ1-2	TGTGCCAGCAGTTACTCGGAGGGGTTGGATGGCTACACCTTC	CASSYSEGLDGYTF
TRBV5-1	NA	NA	TRBJ2-3	TGCGCCAGCAGCTCGGGGACAACCACAGATACGCAGTATTTT	CASSSGTTTDTQYF
TRBV10-1	NA	NA	TRBJ2-1	TGCGCCAGCAGTGATGGACAGAGTTACAATGAGCAGTTCTTC	CASSDGQSYNEQFF
TRBV27	NA	NA	TRBJ2-2	TGTGCCAGCAGTCTCGTTATGGGAGAGGCCGGGGAGCTGTTTTTT	CASSLVMGEAGELFF
TRBV29-1	NA	NA	TRBJ2-1	TGCAGCGTTACCGGGGGTGATGAGCAGTTCTTC	CSVTGGDEQFF
TRBV5-1	NA	TRBD1	TRBJ2-5	TGCGCCAGCAGCCAAGACAGGGTTCAGGAGACCCAGTACTTC	CASSQDRVQETQYF
TRBV7-2	NA	NA	TRBJ2-1	TGTGCCAGCAGCCTTGACAGACCTCACCCTGAGCAGTTCTTC	CASSLDRPHPEQFF
TRBV11-2	NA	NA	TRBJ2-3	TGTGCCAGCAGCTTAGTCGGGGAGGAAGATACGCAGTATTTT	CASSLVGEEDTQYF
TRBV27	NA	NA	TRBJ1-2	TGTGCCAGCAGTCGGACGGGTTATGGCTACACCTTC	CASSRTGYGYTF
TRBV5-5	NA	NA	TRBJ2-6	TGTGCCAGCAGCCCGGTTGGGGCGTCGGGGGCCAACGTCCTGACTTTC	CASSPVGASGANVLTF
TRBV11-2	NA	NA	TRBJ2-7	TGTGCCAGCAGCAAGGCCTACGAGCAGTACTTC	CASSKAYEQYF
TRBV29-1	NA	NA	TRBJ1-2	TGCAGCGTTACTCATTCGAAGGATGGCTACACCTTC	CSVTHSKDGYTF
TRBV5-1	NA	TRBD1	TRBJ2-7	TGCGCCAGCAGCACCGGACAGGGTTCCTACGAGCAGTACTTC	CASSTGQGSYEQYF
TRBV5-1	NA	TRBD1	TRBJ1-1	TGCGCCAGCAGCTTGGTTCGCAGACAGGGGAACCCTGAAGCTTTCTTT	CASSLVRRQGNPEAFF
TRBV7-9	once	TRBD2	TRBJ2-7	TGTGCCAGCAGCTTGTTATCGGGAGGACCCTACGAGCAGTACTTC	CASSLLSGGPYEQYF
TRBV5-1	NA	TRBD2	TRBJ2-1	TGCGCCAGCAGCTTGGGAACTAGCGGGTCCAACAATGAGCAGTTCTTC	CASSLGTSGSNNEQFF
TRBV27	NA	NA	TRBJ2-7	TGTGCCAGCAGTTTACGAATAGCGGGTGGGGGGGGCTCCTCCTACGAGCAGTACTTC	CASSLRIAGGGGSSYEQYF
TRBV28	once	TRBD2	TRBJ2-7	TGTGCCAGCAGTTTGGGAGGGAATTTCCACGAGCAGTACTTC	CASSLGGNFHEQYF
TRBV18	NA	NA	TRBJ2-3	TGTGCCAGCTCAGACGGGGCTACTAGCACAGATACGCAGTATTTT	CASSDGATSTDTQYF
TRBV19	NA	TRBD2	TRBJ2-7	TGTGCCAGTAGTACTAGCGGGAGTGGGTACGAGCAGTACTTC	CASSTSGSGYEQYF
TRBV5-1	NA	TRBD2	TRBJ2-3	TGCGCCAGCAGCTCCAGACTAGCGGGAGCCCCGACAGATACGCAGTATTTT	CASSSRLAGAPTDTQYF
TRBV18	NA	TRBD1	TRBJ2-5	TGTGCCAGCTCACCTACAGGGGGGGAGACCCAGTACTTC	CASSPTGGETQYF
TRBV6-1	NA	NA	TRBJ2-2	TGTGCCAGCAGTGTTCTGGGGGGCGGGGAGCTGTTTTTT	CASSVLGGGELFF
TRBV7-6	NA	NA	TRBJ2-2	TGTGCCAGCAGCTTAGCGGGGCTGTTTTTT	CASSLAGLFF
TRBV20-1	NA	NA	TRBJ2-1	TGCAGTGCTAGCCGTGAGCAGTTCTTC	CSASREQFF
TRBV19	NA	TRBD2	TRBJ2-1	TGTGCCAGTAGTCTGGGACTAGCGGGAGCGTCGGTCTTC	CASSLGLAGASVF
TRBV27	NA	NA	TRBJ2-1	TGTGCCAGCAGTAACGGAGGCCGCAACAATGAGCAGTTCTTC	CASSNGGRNNEQFF
TRBV4-3	NA	NA	TRBJ1-2	TGCGCCAGCAGCCAAGATGTCCCACACTATGATGGCTACACCTTC	CASSQDVPHYDGYTF
TRBV9	NA	TRBD2	TRBJ2-1	TGTGCCAGCACCAAGACTAGCGGGTTCTACAATGAGCAGTTCTTC	CASTKTSGFYNEQFF
TRBV15	NA	NA	TRBJ1-5	TGTGCCACCAGCAGACGGGAGAAGAGGCAGCCCCAGCATTTT	CATSRREKRQPQHF
TRBV5-1	NA	NA	TRBJ2-1	TGCGCCAGCGGCCTAGATAGCTACAATGAGCAGTTCTTC	CASGLDSYNEQFF
TRBV5-1	NA	NA	TRBJ2-2	TGCGCCAGCAGCTACCAGTCCGGGGAGCTGTTTTTT	CASSYQSGELFF
TRBV11-2	NA	TRBD2	TRBJ2-1	TGTGCCAGCAGCCTCCTCGAGACTAGCGGCTACAATGAGCAGTTCTTC	CASSLLETSGYNEQFF
TRBV28	NA	NA	TRBJ2-1	TGTGCCAGCAGTTTCTTCACTGAGCAGTTCTTC	CASSFFTEQFF
TRBV11-3	NA	TRBD2	TRBJ2-5	TGTGCCAGCAGCTTAGGACTAGCGGGGGGGTACCAAGAGACCCAGTACTTC	CASSLGLAGGYQETQYF
TRBV7-7	NA	TRBD2	TRBJ2-5	TGTGCCAGCAGTTCGGGGGGGCTAGCCGGGCTCTCAGGACAAGAGACCCAGTACTTC	CASSSGGLAGLSGQETQYF
TRBV7-2	NA	NA	TRBJ2-1	TGTGCCAGCAGCTTAGCGGGAGCAGGATCTTACAATGAGCAGTTCTTC	CASSLAGAGSYNEQFF
TRBV7-9	NA	TRBD1	TRBJ2-6	TGTGCCAGCAGCTTAGTGCCTCCGGGACAGGGTACTGGGGCCAACGTCCTGACTTTC	CASSLVPPGQGTGANVLTF
TRBV21-1	NA	NA	TRBJ2-2	TGTGCCAGCAGCAAAGGCCGGGCCGGGGAGCTGTTTTTT	CASSKGRAGELFF
TRBV14	once	TRBD2	TRBJ2-5	TGTGCCAGCAGCCAAGAGTCACGCGGGAGACGCGAGACCCAGTACTTC	CASSQESRGRRETQYF
TRBV11-3	NA	NA	TRBJ2-6	TGTGCCAGCAGCCCCGGGGGAACCCTCTTTGTTGGGGCCAACGTCCTGACTTTC	CASSPGGTLFVGANVLTF
TRBV18	once	NA	TRBJ2-7	TGTGCCAGCTCACCACCGAGTCTGGGGCAGTACGAGCAGTACTTC	CASSPPSLGQYEQYF
TRBV7-8	NA	TRBD1	TRBJ1-5	TGTGCCAGCAGCAGACAGGGGCTTGTTATGAGCAATCAGCCCCAGCATTTT	CASSRQGLVMSNQPQHF
TRBV14	NA	NA	TRBJ1-1	TGTGCCAGCAGCTTTAGGAACAGGTTCACTGAAGCTTTCTTT	CASSFRNRFTEAFF
TRBV9	once	TRBD2	TRBJ2-1	TGTGCCAGCAGCGTTAACCCCGGGACTAGCGGATACAATGAGCAGTTCTTC	CASSVNPGTSGYNEQFF
TRBV18	NA	NA	TRBJ2-3	TGTGCCAGCTCACTTGGGGGATTGGGCACAGATACGCAGTATTTT	CASSLGGLGTDTQYF
TRBV5-5	NA	NA	TRBJ2-7	TGTGCCAGCAGCACCGGGACGCCCTCCTACGAGCAGTACTTC	CASSTGTPSYEQYF
TRBV27	NA	NA	TRBJ2-7	TGTGCCAGCAGTTTAGTCACGGGGGATCCTCCCTACGAGCAGTACTTC	CASSLVTGDPPYEQYF
TRBV27	NA	NA	TRBJ2-7	TGTGCCAGCAGTTTAGTCCAGCAGCCCTACGAGCAGTACTTC	CASSLVQQPYEQYF